This entry concerns a single T cell receptor beta chain. These data originate in a study of blood T cell repertoires in COVID-19. Turning to the study itself: The samples span acute and convalescent COVID-19 from the United States, Italy and Spain.

Under the authors' procedure: How many nucleated cells were present was estimated from reference gene primer amplification. Only in-frame clones appear in the TCRdb table, and some are missing; sequencing was by immunoSEQ multiplex PCR. V, J and clone size were drawn from that table, and D and trimming were deduced from the DNA. The sample lists about 150,000 clones; more than 65% were seen once. Looked up from germline, CDR1 is MNHEY and CDR2 is SVGAGI. The CDR3 spans 14 residues. Between the trimmed V and J ends, which lost 8 bases and 0 bases, there was a span of 8 bases. The TCR comes from a woman aged 80 or over with active or convalescent COVID-19. Sequenced: peripheral blood. The chain recombines TRBV6-5 with TRBJ2-6; D is unclear. CDR3 sequence: CASARDSGANVLTF. In DNA, the CDR3 is TGTGCCAGCGCACGAGACTCTGGGGCCAACGTCCTGACTTTC.